The 13 T cell receptor beta chains below all came from one sample that was sequenced in a study of shared clonotypes between healthy human individuals. CD45RO-negative, CCR7-selected cells formed the naive CD8 fraction, which excluded terminally differentiated effector memory CD45RA+ cells. Using immunoSEQ multiplex PCR, the repertoire was profiled, and TCRdb retains in-frame clones only, with some absent. The sample shows over 800,000 clones, around 92% of them seen only once. The sample was naive CD8+ T cells sorted from blood. These receptors originate from a man aged 25 to 45 in good health.

This chain links TRBV19 with TRBJ2-7, with D perhaps being TRBD1 or TRBD2 (5 bases each). The CDR3 is made up of 18 amino acids. Germline values: CDR1 LNHDA, CDR2 SQIVND (reference sequence). V dropped 4 bases and J dropped 1 base, with 23 bases sitting between them. The CDR3 DNA reads TGTGCCAGTAGTAAAAAGCCGGGGACCGCTGTTCAGTCCTACGAGCAGTACTTC. Residues: CASSKKPGTAVQSYEQYF.

This chain connects TRBV6-1 to TRBJ2-2; possible D gene TRBD2, 5 bases. In germline, CDR1 is MNHNS, CDR2 SASEGT. The CDR3 runs 13 residues. Trimming stripped 2 bases from V and 11 bases from J, with 12 bases between. For the CDR3, the DNA is TGTGCCAGCAGTGAATGGACTGACCCCGAGCTGTTTTTT. It codes for CASSEWTDPELFF.

The gene calls are TRBV5-1 and TRBJ1-1; D gene unclear. V was cut by 1 base and J by 2 bases, with 18 bases left in between. The V gene's germline CDR1 is SGHRS and CDR2 YFSETQ. The CDR3 spans 17 residues. The CDR3 DNA sequence: TGCGCCAGCAGCTTGAATTCCGGGATCGCGGCCAACACTGAAGCTTTCTTT. Residues: CASSLNSGIAANTEAFF.

This clone was detected once. In DNA form, the CDR3 reads TGTGCCAGCAGTTTAGACTTAGGGCTCTCCTACGAGCAGTACTTC. Translated: CASSLDLGLSYEQYF. The J gene is TRBJ2-7, the V gene TRBV28; D call uncertain. Germline CDR1 reads MDHEN; CDR2 reads SYDVKM. The ends were cut back, 2 bases at V and 0 bases at J, with 11 bases in the middle. CDR3 length equals 15 residues.

Only one count was recorded for this clone. The chain uses TRBV9 and TRBJ1-4; 7 bases line up with TRBD1. Germline assignment: CDR1 SGDLS and CDR2 YYNGEE. V lost 4 bases and J lost 7; bases outside the gene matches: 13. The CDR3 is made up of 16 amino acids. The CDR3 nucleotides are TGTGCCAGCAGCCCCCTTGACAGGGCGGTGAGTGAAAAACTGTTTTTT. Protein product: CASSPLDRAVSEKLFF.

The V call is TRBV13, the J call TRBJ1-1; TRBD1 matches 7 bases. V trimming: 5 bases; J trimming: 0 bases; junction bases outside the gene matches: 6. The length of the CDR3 is 15 residues. Germline V gives CDR1 PRHDT, CDR2 FYEKMQ (reference sequence). CDR3 DNA sequence: TGTGCCAGCAGCGCCGGGACAGCCTTGAACACTGAAGCTTTCTTT. It yields the protein CASSAGTALNTEAFF. The full variable domain, its missing parts supplied by reference TRBV13 and TRBJ1-1, is AAGVIQSPRHLIKEKRETATLKCYPIPRHDTVYWYQQGPGQDPQFLISFYEKMQSDKGSIPDRFSAQQFSDYHSELNMSSLELGDSALYFCASSAGTALNTEAFFGQGTRLTVV.

The J gene is TRBJ1-5, the V gene TRBV19; weak D call: TRBD1 (5 bases). CDR3 length: 14 residues. The germline CDR1 and CDR2 sequences are LNHDA and SQIVND (reference sequence). V was cut by 5 bases and J by 1 base, with 9 bases left in between. In DNA, the CDR3 is TGTGCCAGTAGTTATCCAGGGAGCAATCAGCCCCAGCATTTT. As protein: CASSYPGSNQPQHF.

The chain joins TRBV13 to TRBJ2-6; D is unresolved. The CDR3 sequence is 14 residues long. V dropped 2 bases and J dropped 2 bases, with 4 bases sitting between them. CDR1 and CDR2 from the germline V gene are PRHDT and FYEKMQ (reference sequence). CDR3 DNA sequence: TGTGCCAGCAGCTTAAGAACTGGGGCCAACGTCCTGACTTTC. As protein: CASSLRTGANVLTF.

The chain joins TRBV7-9 to TRBJ2-3; 7 bases fit TRBD2. The CDR3 spans 18 residues. V lost 2 bases to trimming and J lost 0 bases; unmatched junction nucleotides: 11. CDR1 is SEHNR and CDR2 is FQNEAQ in the germline V gene (reference sequence). As DNA, the CDR3 is TGTGCCAGCAGCTTAAGAGGGTCAGCGGGGCCTAGCACAGATACGCAGTATTTT. This encodes CASSLRGSAGPSTDTQYF.

V usage is TRBV27 and J usage is TRBJ1-5, with a tentative D call TRBD1 (6 bases). Looked up from germline, CDR1 is MNHEY and CDR2 is SMNVEV (reference sequence). CDR3 length: 13 residues. The V and J ends lost 5 bases and 6 bases respectively, with 11 bases between them. Written as DNA, the CDR3 is TGTGCCAGCAGTACAGGGCTGGCTCAGCCCCAGCATTTT. Amino acid sequence: CASSTGLAQPQHF.

A note on this clone: This sample includes further DNA sequences coding for the same CDR3. The CDR3 nucleotides are TGTGCCAGCAGTTCTCGACAGGTCAATCAGCCCCAGCATTTT. Its protein is CASSSRQVNQPQHF. The chain recombines TRBV27 with TRBJ1-5; the D gene is possibly TRBD1 (6 bases). There are 14 residues in the CDR3. Germline CDR1 MNHEY, CDR2 SMNVEV (reference sequence). Trimming left V 4 bases short and J 3 bases short, with 10 bases between.

The gene calls are TRBV28 and TRBJ2-7; the match to TRBD1 covers 9 bases. Trimming removed 2 bases from V and 5 bases from J; junction bases left unmatched: 7. Germline V lookup: CDR1 MDHEN, CDR2 SYDVKM. CDR3 length: 15 amino acids. The CDR3 is CASSLEGTGMDEQYF. In DNA, the CDR3 is TGTGCCAGCAGTTTAGAGGGGACAGGGATGGACGAGCAGTACTTC.

The rearrangement links TRBV4-3 to TRBJ2-7; D unresolved. CDR3 length: 16 residues. Germline CDR1 LGHNA, CDR2 YSLEER. Trimming pared 1 base from V and 2 bases from J, leaving 15 bases between. The CDR3 spells CASSQAPSGLAYEQYF. CDR3 sequence (DNA): TGCGCCAGCAGCCAAGCCCCCTCTGGGCTAGCCTACGAGCAGTACTTC.